This T cell receptor (beta chain) came from a study of CD8 T cells in Susac syndrome. Roughly 0.45 to 1 ug RNA was reverse transcribed with random hexamers. immunoSEQ multiplex PCR amplified TCR beta CDR3 across 54 Vbeta, 13 Jbeta. TCRdb recomputed calls from the immunoSEQ multiplex PCR reads with MiXCR, one row per CDR3 protein. The sample holds 200,000 to 300,000 distinct CDR3 sequences, around 95% seen once. Looked up from germline, CDR1 is SGHRS and CDR2 is YFSETQ. The V end lost 0 bases, the J end lost 3 bases, and 7 bases lay between the germline ends. The CDR3 is made up of 15 amino acids. This clonotype was seen just once. CD8+ and CD4+ T cells were negatively isolated; TEMRA cells were FACS-enriched.

The sequence derives from a human donor with multiple sclerosis. The chain links TRBV5-1 to TRBJ2-6; D is ambiguous. Sequenced material: CD4+ T cells from PBMCs. Here the CDR3 reads CASSLDRGGANVLTF. CDR3 DNA: TGCGCCAGCAGCTTGGACAGAGGTGGGGCCAACGTCCTGACTTTC.